This T cell receptor beta chain emerged from a study of cytotoxic CD8 clonotypes in ibrutinib-treated CLL. Trimming took 5 bases from V and 1 from J, leaving 12 bases between them. Germline V gene lookup returns CDR1 SGHRS and CDR2 YFSETQ. The CDR3 length is 14 residues. Profiled with immunoSEQ multiplex PCR; TCRdb holds only in-frame clones, not every one. This table has about 5,100 clones, 68% appearing once. This clone turned up a few times. Sequencing was performed on PBMCs, taken before ibrutinib treatment. This TCR derives from a human donor with chronic lymphocytic leukemia. The J gene is TRBJ1-1, the V gene TRBV5-1; a weak D match, TRBD1 (5 bases). The CDR3 DNA reads as TGCGCCAGCAGTCTGGACGGGACGAACACTGAAGCTTTCTTT. Translated, it gives CASSLDGTNTEAFF.